The 24 T cell receptor beta chains given below trace back to one sample, sequenced in a study of Graves' ophthalmopathy and Graves' hyperthyroidism. The sequenced template was RNA, covering the TCR beta CDR3 region. The first round was an RT-PCR with HTBI primers, and the second round was a multiplex PCR. TCRdb passed the multiplex PCR reads through MiXCR, listing each CDR3 protein once. The sample has 170,000 or so distinct CDR3 sequences; more than 30% are singletons. Sequencing was carried out using peripheral blood. The receptors were gathered from a woman aged 40 to 50 with Graves' ophthalmopathy.

This clonotype was recorded many times. This sequence joins TRBV28 and TRBJ1-3; the D gene is possibly TRBD1 (6 bases). This CDR3 region has 14 residues. Looked up from germline, CDR1 is MDHEN and CDR2 is SYDVKM. V gave up 5 bases and J gave up 2 bases, with 10 bases separating them. CDR3 DNA sequence: TGTGCCAGCAGTCCCAGGACAGCTGGAAACACCATATATTTT. Protein product: CASSPRTAGNTIYF.

This clonotype was detected ten times or more. The V and J genes are TRBV2 and TRBJ2-7; the match to TRBD1 covers 11 bases. V was pared by 7 bases and J by 2 bases, with 4 bases of the junction left unmatched. Germline CDR1 SNHLY, CDR2 FYNNEI. The CDR3 covers 14 residues. CDR3 nucleotide sequence: TGTGCCAGCAACCCGGACAGGGGGCCCTACGAGCAGTACTTC. This gives the protein CASNPDRGPYEQYF.

This chain connects TRBV6-1 to TRBJ2-7, with D uncertain. Germline V CDR1 and CDR2: MNHNS, SASEGT. V was cut by 5 bases and J by 5 bases, with 7 bases left in between. CDR3 length equals 11 residues. CDR3: CASSHNHEQYF. As DNA, the CDR3 is TGTGCCAGCAGTCATAATCACGAGCAGTACTTC.

This clonotype was seen more than once but under ten times. The chain employs TRBV12-3 or TRBV12-4 and TRBJ2-7; 7 positions agree with TRBD2. The trim removed 6 bases at V and 4 bases at J, leaving 6 bases unmatched. This CDR3 contains 13 residues. DNA of the CDR3: TGTGCCAGCAGACGGGGACTAAAATACGAGCAGTACTTC. This encodes CASRRGLKYEQYF.

The V gene is TRBV10-3, the J gene TRBJ2-7; D is unclear. The germline V gene has CDR1 ENHRY and CDR2 SYGVKD. This CDR3 has 14 amino acids. V was shortened by 0 bases and J by 2 bases, with 8 bases between the two germline ends. CDR3 protein: CAISESDGTYEQYF. DNA for the CDR3: TGTGCCATCAGTGAGTCTGACGGAACCTACGAGCAGTACTTC.

This clonotype was counted at least ten times. This sequence joins TRBV24-1 and TRBJ1-5; D gene unclear. This CDR3 region has 14 residues. CDR1 KGHDR and CDR2 SFDVKD come from the germline V gene. Trimming removed 4 bases at V and 0 bases at J, with 6 bases between. The CDR3 loop is CATSDWDSNQPQHF. The CDR3 nucleotides are TGTGCCACCAGTGACTGGGATAGCAATCAGCCCCAGCATTTT.

This clonotype has just a few counts. Germline is not matched at one junction end, which may reflect a read error. This sequence joins TRBV6-5 and TRBJ1-5, with D possibly being TRBD1 (5 bases). The germline V gene has CDR1 MNHEY and CDR2 SVGAGI. The CDR3 covers 15 residues. The CDR3 sequence is CASRYVTDSNQPQHF. CDR3 bases: TGTGCCAGCCGTTATGTGACAGATAGCAATCAGCCCCAGCATTTT.

The chain employs TRBV24-1 and TRBJ2-5; 10 bases line up with TRBD2. This CDR3 has 15 residues. The V gene's germline CDR1 is KGHDR and CDR2 SFDVKD. Germline trimming cut 9 bases from V and 1 base from J; bases unmatched to any gene: 7. The CDR3 sequence: CATVPPSGSQETQYF. DNA of the CDR3: TGTGCCACCGTGCCCCCTAGCGGGAGCCAAGAGACCCAGTACTTC.

In this sample, this clonotype turned up many times. This chain links TRBV6-5 with TRBJ1-1; D possibly corresponds to TRBD1 (5 bases). The germline CDR1 and CDR2 sequences are MNHEY and SVGAGI. The V and J ends lost 6 bases and 4 bases respectively, with 15 bases between them. The CDR3 loop spans 14 amino acids. The CDR3 DNA reads TGTGCCAGCAGCCTGGGGGTGGGGAGCACTGAAGCTTTCTTT. It encodes CASSLGVGSTEAFF.

This chain links TRBV6-2 or TRBV6-3 with TRBJ2-7, with a tentative D call TRBD2 (6 bases). This CDR3 region has 16 residues. V was pared by 1 base and J by 2 bases, with 15 bases between. Germline CDR1 reads MNHEY; CDR2 reads SVGEGT. The CDR3 region is CASSYLTGTFAYEQYF. DNA of the CDR3: TGTGCCAGCAGTTACTTAACCGGGACTTTCGCCTACGAGCAGTACTTC.

This clonotype was counted at least ten times. The chain is built from TRBV7-2 and TRBJ1-2; D gene ambiguous. The CDR3 covers 14 residues. Germline loops: CDR1 SGHTA, CDR2 FQGNSA. With 1 base removed from V and 2 bases from J, the gap between germline ends came to 8 bases. The CDR3 DNA is TGTGCCAGCAGCTTAGTTTCCGTAAACTATGGCTACACCTTC. This encodes CASSLVSVNYGYTF.

V is TRBV28 and J is TRBJ1-2; D is perhaps TRBD1 (6 bases). Germline V gene data show CDR1 as MDHEN and CDR2 as SYDVKM. CDR3 length: 12 amino acids. CDR3 nucleotide sequence: TGTGCTAGCTATGACAGGATCTATGGCTACACCTTC. Translated, it gives CASYDRIYGYTF.

The chain combines TRBV6-5 with TRBJ1-1; D ambiguous. CDR1 is MNHEY, CDR2 SVGAGI, per germline. V was clipped by 4 bases and J by 3 bases, with 9 bases between them. This CDR3 contains 13 residues. The CDR3, as DNA: TGTGCCAGCAGTTCCCGTTTACACACTGAAGCTTTCTTT. Protein sequence: CASSSRLHTEAFF.

The V and J genes are TRBV12-3 or TRBV12-4 and TRBJ2-5; 7 bases fit TRBD2. The CDR3 extends over 14 amino acids. The V segment lost 3 bases and the J segment 3 bases; nucleotides outside the gene matches: 4. Here the CDR3 DNA reads TGTGCCAGCAGTTTTGGGGGAGGGGAAGAGACCCAGTACTTC. Residues: CASSFGGGEETQYF.

The V call is TRBV7-2, the J call TRBJ2-7; 11 nucleotides match TRBD2. V lost 8 bases, J lost 4 bases, and 4 bases stayed unmatched. Germline CDR1 and CDR2: SGHTA and FQGNSA. CDR3 length: 13 residues. The CDR3 loop is CASQLAGAYEQYF. The CDR3 DNA sequence: TGTGCCAGCCAACTAGCGGGAGCGTACGAGCAGTACTTC.

At least ten counts were recorded for this clonotype. The chain carries TRBV18 and TRBJ1-1; possible D gene TRBD1, 5 bases. Trimming left V 3 bases short and J 0 bases short, with 14 bases between. Germline-derived CDR1 and CDR2 are KGHSH and LQKENI. The CDR3 loop spans 16 amino acids. The DNA of the CDR3 is TGTGCCAGCTCACCGAGGGGTGGGCGGATGAACACTGAAGCTTTCTTT. Encoded protein: CASSPRGGRMNTEAFF. Supplemented by reference TRBV18 and TRBJ1-1, the full variable domain reads NAGVMQNPRHLVRRRGQEARLRCSPMKGHSHVYWYRQLPEEGLKFMVYLQKENIIDESGMPKERFSAEFPKEGPSILRIQQVVRGDSAAYFCASSPRGGRMNTEAFFGQGTRLTVV.

This clonotype was counted between two and nine times. The chain joins TRBV29-1 to TRBJ2-7; TRBD2 might be the D (5 bases). The CDR3 contains 12 residues. The V end was cut by 0 bases, the J end by 6 bases, with 9 bases between. CDR1 and CDR2 (germline): SQVTM, ANQGSEA. The CDR3 reads CSVEDSEGEQYF. DNA for the CDR3: TGCAGCGTTGAAGACTCAGAGGGCGAGCAGTACTTC.

This rearrangement joins TRBV11-2 to TRBJ2-7; TRBD2 matches 11 bases. Losses at the gene ends were 6 bases for V and 0 bases for J; bases not matched to a gene: 13. CDR1 and CDR2 (germline): SGHAT, FQNNGV. The CDR3 loop spans 18 amino acids. The CDR3 reads CASSSLTGLAALSYEQYF. The DNA of the CDR3 is TGTGCCAGCAGTTCCTTGACGGGACTAGCGGCCCTCTCCTACGAGCAGTACTTC. Based on the CDR3 plus reference TRBV11-2 and TRBJ2-7, the full variable domain is EAGVAQSPRYKIIEKRQSVAFWCNPISGHATLYWYQQILGQGPKLLIQFQNNGVVDDSQLPKDRFSAERLKGVDSTLKIQPAKLEDSAVYLCASSSLTGLAALSYEQYFGPGTRLTVT.

This clonotype was counted at least ten times. The chain joins TRBV27 to TRBJ2-5; perhaps D is TRBD1 or TRBD2 (5 bases each). The CDR3 extends over 15 amino acids. Trimming took 5 bases from V and 1 from J, leaving 14 bases between them. Germline CDR1 is MNHEY and CDR2 is SMNVEV (reference sequence). CDR3 nucleotides: TGTGCCAGCAGTCCCCCGGGACGGGTCCAAGAGACCCAGTACTTC. Translating gives CASSPPGRVQETQYF.

This clonotype has at least ten counts. This chain uses TRBV5-5 with TRBJ2-7, with D possibly called TRBD1 or TRBD2 (5 bases each). The CDR3 totals 13 residues. CDR1 SGHKS and CDR2 YYEKEE come from the germline V gene (reference sequence). The germline V and J ends were trimmed by 4 bases and 6 bases, with 14 bases remaining between them. The CDR3 sequence: CASSHGTASEQYF. The CDR3 coding sequence is TGTGCCAGCAGCCACGGGACCGCCTCCGAGCAGTACTTC.

As regards this clonotype: One end of the junction is discordant with germline, which a read error may explain. The chain is built from TRBV10-3 and TRBJ2-7, with no clear D. This CDR3 spans 13 amino acids. Germline assignment: CDR1 ENHRY and CDR2 SYGVKD. CDR3 loop: CGISVSTPEKQYF. The CDR3 nucleotides read TGTGGCATCAGTGTAAGCACCCCCGAAAAGCAGTACTTC.

This clonotype was counted only a few times. The V call is TRBV28, the J call TRBJ2-7; a weak D match, TRBD2 (6 bases). Germline loops: CDR1 MDHEN, CDR2 SYDVKM. V was shortened by 10 bases and J by 3 bases, with 13 bases between the two germline ends. The CDR3 sequence is 12 residues long. This chain's CDR3 is CATREDHYEQYF. Here the CDR3 DNA reads TGTGCCACAAGGGAGGATCACTACGAGCAGTACTTC.

The table lists this clonotype with a few counts. V and J are TRBV6-1 and TRBJ1-2; TRBD1 aligns across 7 bases. CDR1 is MNHNS, CDR2 SASEGT, per germline. With V trimmed by 2 bases and J by 2 bases, 5 bases remained unmatched. The CDR3 totals 15 residues. The CDR3 reads CASSETQGPNYGYTF. As DNA, the CDR3 is TGTGCCAGCAGTGAAACACAGGGGCCCAACTATGGCTACACCTTC.

This clonotype was recorded at least ten times. The rearrangement links TRBV12-3 or TRBV12-4 to TRBJ2-7; 11 bases map to TRBD2. Unmatched junction bases numbered 8, after V lost 4 bases and J lost 0 bases. This CDR3 region has 17 residues. CDR3 DNA sequence: TGTGCCAGCAGTTCGTCTTACGGGACTAGCGGCTCCTACGAGCAGTACTTC. This encodes CASSSSYGTSGSYEQYF.